This record covers a single TCR beta chain. This clone's antigen is unknown. No qualities accompany the bases; no much larger clone lies one base away. These data belong to a study of blood T cell repertoires in COVID-19 (dated by TCRdb to about 2020). Turning to the overall study: Collaborator samples came from the United States, Italy and Spain and covered acute and convalescent phases of COVID-19. The material from the prospective study consisted of cDNA or gDNA derived from T cells, B-cell-depleted T cells, or PBMCs. Deeply sampled blood TCRbeta repertoires from subjects exposed to, actively infected with, or recovered from COVID-19 were included in the dataset. The repertoires were made available in a free public database intended to serve as a resource for research on the immune response to SARS-CoV-2. The samples were drawn from the first 160 participants of the ongoing ImmuneRACE study and from 950 to 1,500 subjects provided by 6 global collaborators. A de-identified subject ID, COVID-19 status, age in years and sex were almost always included in the sample metadata. HLA class I and class II types, where available, came from metadata supplied by the sample provider rather than from assay-based typing. On the study overall, not on this receptor specifically: The amount of clinical and demographic metadata varied by source and participant and was provided uncurated.

Collaborating institutions collected whole blood in K2EDTA tubes following their own protocols. Collaborator samples were shipped for TCRbeta analysis as frozen whole blood, isolated PBMCs, or DNA extracted from either sample type. TCRbeta CDR3 regions were amplified from genomic DNA using the immunoSEQ Assay, a bias-controlled multiplex PCR. As for how the authors treated the data: The number of nucleated cells in each sample was estimated from the amplification of reference gene primers within the assay. To quantify the absolute abundance of each unique TCRbeta CDR3 rearrangement, sequence reads were collapsed and filtered. For each sample, productive Simpson clonality was calculated as the square root of Simpson's diversity index across productive rearrangements. Entries here come from immuneACCESS through TCRdb and include only in-frame sequences with V and J called. Some clones fail to appear in such tables; in the studies checked, an unresolved V gene covers under half of the shortfall, and the cause of the remainder is unknown. V, J and clone size reflect that table, while D and trimming were determined from the DNA. The sample table contains roughly 230,000 clones; only one count was recorded for roughly 80% of them. The top ten constitute 7.5% to 9% of the sample.

Trimming takes 4 bases off V and 4 bases off J; junction bases not matched to a gene: 4. Measured from the cysteine to the phenylalanine, the CDR3 is 15 residues long. Only the CDR3 portion is preserved as DNA: 45 bases, with reading frame beginning at the first base. The germline V gene supplies CDR1 MNHEY and CDR2 SVGAGI. The source is a woman older than 75 with acute or convalescent COVID-19. This chain joins TRBV6-5 to TRBJ1-6; 7 of the junction bases match TRBD1. The sequencing sample was made of peripheral blood. The CDR3 protein sequence reads: CASSSRGQYNSPLHF. The nucleotides are TGTGCCAGCAGTTCCCGGGGACAGTATAATTCACCCCTCCACTTT.